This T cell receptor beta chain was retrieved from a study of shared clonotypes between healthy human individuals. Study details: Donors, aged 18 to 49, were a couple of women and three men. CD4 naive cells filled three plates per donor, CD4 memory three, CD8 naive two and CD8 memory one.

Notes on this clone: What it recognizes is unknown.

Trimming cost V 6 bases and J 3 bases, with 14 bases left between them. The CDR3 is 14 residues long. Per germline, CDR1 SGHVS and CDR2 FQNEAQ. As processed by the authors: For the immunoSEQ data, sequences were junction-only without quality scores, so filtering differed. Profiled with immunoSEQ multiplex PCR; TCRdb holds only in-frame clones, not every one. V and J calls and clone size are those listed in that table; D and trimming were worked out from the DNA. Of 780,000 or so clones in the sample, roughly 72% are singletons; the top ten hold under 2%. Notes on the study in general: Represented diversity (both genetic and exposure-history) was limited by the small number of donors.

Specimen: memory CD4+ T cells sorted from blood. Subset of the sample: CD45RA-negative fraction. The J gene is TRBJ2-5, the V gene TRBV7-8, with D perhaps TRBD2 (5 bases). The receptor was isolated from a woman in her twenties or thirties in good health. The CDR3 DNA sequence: TGTGCCAGCAGGCCCCGGGTCGGGAAAGAGACCCAGTACTTC. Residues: CASRPRVGKETQYF.